The 23 T cell receptor beta chains below come from one sample, sequenced in a study of cytomegalovirus exposure and HLA in healthy donors. Amplification used 60 Vbeta primers and 13 Jbeta primers. Method: immunoSEQ multiplex PCR; TCRdb's copy keeps in-frame clones and lacks some. The sample holds some 180,000 clones, roughly 82% seen once. The specimen sequenced was PBMCs. The receptor set was obtained from a man aged 40-50 years in good health and CMV-seronegative.

This chain connects TRBV14 to TRBJ1-1; D gene ambiguous. The CDR3 extends over 14 amino acids. The V end lost 1 base, the J end lost 4 bases, and 10 bases lay between the germline ends. CDR1 and CDR2 (germline): SGHDN, FVKESK. CDR3 sequence (DNA): TGTGCCAGCAGCCAAGGGGCTCTGGGCACTGAAGCTTTCTTT. Residues: CASSQGALGTEAFF.

The chain uses TRBV5-1 and TRBJ1-2, with no clear D. CDR3 size: 14 residues. V lost 0 bases, J lost 8 bases, and 14 bases lay in between. Looked up from germline, CDR1 is SGHRS and CDR2 is YFSETQ. The CDR3 sequence: CASSLASEVRGYTF. DNA for the CDR3: TGCGCCAGCAGCTTGGCTTCGGAGGTCAGGGGCTACACCTTC.

This clone was counted between two and nine times. The CDR3 DNA reads as TGTGCCAGCAGTTTATCTCCTAGCGGGGGAACAGATACGCAGTATTTT. This sequence encodes CASSLSPSGGTDTQYF. The chain links TRBV27 to TRBJ2-3, with 10 bases fitting TRBD2. CDR1 is MNHEY and CDR2 is SMNVEV in the germline V gene (reference sequence). The CDR3 length is 16 residues. The trim removed 0 bases at V and 3 bases at J, leaving 3 bases unmatched.

V is TRBV7-8 and J is TRBJ1-6; D possibly corresponds to TRBD1 (6 bases). The V gene's germline CDR1 is SGHVS and CDR2 FQNEAQ. The ends were cut back, 5 bases at V and 5 bases at J, with 10 bases in the middle. CDR3 length equals 14 residues. CDR3 nucleotide sequence: TGTGCCAGCAGCCGTGGACAGAATAATTCACCCCTCCACTTT. This codes for CASSRGQNNSPLHF.

The chain is built from TRBV7-8 and TRBJ2-5, with D unresolved. From germline, CDR1 is SGHVS and CDR2 FQNEAQ. The CDR3 runs to 13 residues. Between the trimmed V and J ends, which lost 0 bases and 4 bases, there was a span of 6 bases. CDR3 in DNA: TGTGCCAGCAGCTTAGCTGGCGGAGAGACCCAGTACTTC. It is translated as CASSLAGGETQYF.

This chain connects TRBV5-1 to TRBJ1-2; possible D gene TRBD1, 5 bases. Germline assignment: CDR1 SGHRS and CDR2 YFSETQ. Trimming took off 1 base at V and 7 bases at J, with 5 bases between the two ends. CDR3 length: 11 amino acids. CDR3 protein: CASSLTGGYTF. The CDR3 region has the DNA TGCGCCAGCAGCTTGACAGGTGGCTACACCTTC.

The CDR3, as DNA: TGTGCCAGAAGCTTCAGGGTCGGGGGATGTTCCTACGAGCAGTACTTC. Its translation is CARSFRVGGCSYEQYF. This chain uses TRBV5-3 with TRBJ2-7; perhaps TRBD2 as D (6 bases). TRBV5-3 is reported as an ORF; its role is uncertain. There are 16 residues in the CDR3. Trimming removed 2 bases from V and 1 base from J, with 16 bases in between.

The chain joins TRBV9 to TRBJ2-7, with D possibly matching TRBD2 (5 bases). The V end was cut by 4 bases, the J end by 1 base, with 15 bases between. Germline CDR1 SGDLS, CDR2 YYNGEE. CDR3 length: 15 amino acids. As DNA, the CDR3 is TGTGCCAGCAGCTTAGACCCGACTACTTCCTACGAGCAGTACTTC. Amino acids: CASSLDPTTSYEQYF. The whole variable domain, remainder taken from reference TRBV9 and TRBJ2-7, is DSGVTQTPKHLITATGQRVTLRCSPRSGDLSVYWYQQSLDQGLQFLIQYYNGEERAKGNILERFSAQQFPDLHSELNLSSLELGDSALYFCASSLDPTTSYEQYFGPGTRLTVT.

This chain links TRBV7-8 with TRBJ2-3; 7 bases are shared with TRBD2. The CDR3 sequence is 15 residues long. Germline values: CDR1 SGHVS, CDR2 FQNEAQ. V shed 2 bases, J shed 2 bases, and the junction held 4 bases outside the gene matches. The CDR3 coding sequence is TGTGCCAGCAGCTTAACTAGCGCTTCCACAGATACGCAGTATTTT. Encoded protein: CASSLTSASTDTQYF.

As DNA, the CDR3 is TGTGCCACCAGCCTCGACAGGTCATACCAGCCCCAGCATTTT. Translated, it gives CATSLDRSYQPQHF. The chain joins TRBV15 to TRBJ1-5; D perhaps matches TRBD1 (6 bases). The germline gives CDR1 LNHNV, CDR2 YYDKDF (reference sequence). The germline V and J ends were trimmed by 5 bases and 7 bases, with 15 bases remaining between them. This CDR3 spans 14 amino acids. Filled out from reference TRBV15 and TRBJ1-5, the complete variable domain reads DAMVIQNPRYQVTQFGKPVTLSCSQTLNHNVMYWYQQKSSQAPKLLFHYYDKDFNNEADTPDNFQSRRPNTSFCFLDIRSPGLGDTAMYLCATSLDRSYQPQHFGDGTRLSIL.

The CDR3 is CASSTTGDIQYF. The CDR3 nucleotides are TGTGCCAGCTCGACGACAGGTGACATTCAGTACTTC. The genes are TRBV18 and TRBJ2-4; possible D gene TRBD1, 6 bases. CDR1 and CDR2 (germline): KGHSH, LQKENI. Trimming left V 6 bases short and J 8 bases short, with 11 bases between. The length of the CDR3 is 12 residues.

This rearrangement joins TRBV5-8 to TRBJ1-5, with no clear D. The CDR3 is made up of 16 amino acids. With 0 bases removed from V and 1 base from J, the gap between germline ends came to 11 bases. Germline CDR1 is SGHTS and CDR2 is YDEGEE. CDR3 DNA: TGTGCCAGCAGCTTGGCCTCCGGAGTGAGCAATCAGCCCCAGCATTTT. As protein: CASSLASGVSNQPQHF.

The chain has TRBV30 and TRBJ2-2; 8 bases align to TRBD2. Looked up from germline, CDR1 is GTSNPN and CDR2 is SVGIG (reference sequence). V was pared by 1 base and J by 2 bases, with 3 bases of the junction left unmatched. This CDR3 is 15 amino acids long. Here the CDR3 reads CAWSAGGINTGELFF. The CDR3 DNA reads TGTGCCTGGAGTGCGGGAGGGATAAACACCGGGGAGCTGTTTTTT.

CDR3 in DNA: TGTGCCAGCAGCTATGGGGAGGCCGAGCAGTACTTC. Its translation is CASSYGEAEQYF. The chain uses TRBV9 and TRBJ2-7, with a tentative D call TRBD2 (6 bases). The CDR3 extends over 12 amino acids. Germline CDR1 is SGDLS and CDR2 is YYNGEE. V was clipped by 4 bases and J by 6 bases, with 11 bases between them.

A single count supports this clone. This sequence joins TRBV5-4 and TRBJ1-1; D not resolved. The V and J ends lost 3 bases and 10 bases respectively, with 13 bases between them. This CDR3 is built from 12 residues. Germline CDR1 is SGHNT and CDR2 is YYREEE (reference sequence). In DNA, the CDR3 is TGTGCCAGCAGCTCGATGGGAGTGGGAGCTTTCTTT. This codes for CASSSMGVGAFF. Full variable domain (remainder filled in from reference TRBV5-4 and TRBJ1-1): ETGVTQSPTHLIKTRGQQVTLRCSSQSGHNTVSWYQQALGQGPQFIFQYYREEENGRGNFPPRFSGLQFPNYSSELNVNALELDDSALYLCASSSMGVGAFFGQGTRLTVV.

The V call is TRBV5-5, the J call TRBJ2-5, with D possibly matching TRBD2 (5 bases). The CDR3 covers 13 residues. V was trimmed by 2 bases and J by 5 bases, leaving 10 bases between them. Germline CDR1 SGHKS, CDR2 YYEKEE (reference sequence). In nucleotides, the CDR3 is TGTGCCAGCAGCTTTTCTACGGGGGAGACCCAGTACTTC. Translated: CASSFSTGETQYF.

This chain joins TRBV5-1 and TRBJ2-7; 11 nucleotides line up with TRBD2. After removal of 0 bases from V and 2 bases from J, the junction contained 1 base not matched to a gene. Looked up from germline, CDR1 is SGHRS and CDR2 is YFSETQ. The CDR3 is 15 amino acids. CDR3 bases: TGCGCCAGCAGCTTGGGACTAGCGGGGACCTACGAGCAGTACTTC. As protein: CASSLGLAGTYEQYF.

The chain has TRBV19 and TRBJ2-1, with 7 bases lining up with TRBD2. V dropped 3 bases and J dropped 4; count of bases not matched to a gene: 6. Germline CDR1 and CDR2: LNHDA and SQIVND (reference sequence). This CDR3 contains 15 residues. CDR3 loop: CASSIQRGSYNEQFF. The CDR3 bases are TGTGCCAGTAGTATTCAGCGGGGATCTTACAATGAGCAGTTCTTC.

The rearrangement uses TRBV11-2 and TRBJ2-7; D gene ambiguous. The CDR3 runs 17 residues. The V gene's germline CDR1 is SGHAT and CDR2 FQNNGV. V was shortened by 2 bases and J by 3 bases, with 20 bases between the two germline ends. CDR3 coding DNA: TGTGCCAGCAGCTTAAGTACGGCGACCCGTAGAGGCTACGAGCAGTACTTC. This codes for CASSLSTATRRGYEQYF.

In DNA form, the CDR3 reads TGCGCCAGCAGCTTACGACAGGGGGCTGTTTCACCCCTCCACTTT. This gives the protein CASSLRQGAVSPLHF. The V call is TRBV4-1, the J call TRBJ1-6; 10 nucleotides agree with TRBD1. The CDR3 sequence is 15 residues long. Germline V gene data show CDR1 as MGHRA and CDR2 as YSYEKL. With V trimmed by 5 bases and J by 9 bases, 7 bases remained unmatched.

The J gene is TRBJ2-1, the V gene TRBV11-2; D is unclear. The CDR3 spans 16 residues. Germline CDR1 and CDR2: SGHAT and FQNNGV. V was trimmed by 0 bases and J by 4 bases, leaving 13 bases between them. The CDR3 DNA reads as TGTGCCAGCAGCTTAGATCTATCGGTCAGGTACAATGAGCAGTTCTTC. It encodes CASSLDLSVRYNEQFF.

Comment on this clone: The junction departs from the called germline gene at one end, perhaps through a read error. V and J are TRBV18 and TRBJ2-7, with D perhaps matching TRBD2 (8 bases). Germline V CDR1 and CDR2: KGHSH, LQKENI. The CDR3 has 13 residues. The CDR3 nucleotides read TGTGCCAGCTCTCCCACGGGGGGGGACAGCTGCCTCTTC. This codes for CASSPTGGDSCLF.

This chain connects TRBV7-8 to TRBJ1-5; a weak D match, TRBD1 (6 bases). The CDR3 length is 15 residues. Trimming removed 2 bases at V and 7 bases at J, with 15 bases between. From germline, CDR1 is SGHVS and CDR2 FQNEAQ. This CDR3 is CASSLKAGGGQPQHF. The DNA for the CDR3 is TGTGCCAGCAGCTTAAAAGCCGGTGGGGGCCAGCCCCAGCATTTT.